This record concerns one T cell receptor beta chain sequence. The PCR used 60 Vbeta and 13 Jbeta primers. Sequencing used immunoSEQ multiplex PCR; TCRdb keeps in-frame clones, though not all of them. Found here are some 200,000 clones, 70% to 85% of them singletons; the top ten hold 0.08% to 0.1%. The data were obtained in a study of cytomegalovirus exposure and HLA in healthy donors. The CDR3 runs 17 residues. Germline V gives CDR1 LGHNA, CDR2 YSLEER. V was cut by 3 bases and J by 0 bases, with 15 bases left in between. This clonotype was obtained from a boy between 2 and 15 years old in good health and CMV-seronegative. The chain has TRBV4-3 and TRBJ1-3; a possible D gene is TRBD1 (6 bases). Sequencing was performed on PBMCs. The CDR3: CASSHAGTYPSGNTIYF. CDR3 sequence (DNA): TGCGCCAGCAGCCATGCTGGGACATACCCCTCTGGAAACACCATATATTTT.